This TCR beta chain was recovered during a study of chemoradiotherapy in HPV16-positive cancers. General study results and limits: Only a couple of HPV16-positive patients supplied the functional HPV-specificity definition. Non-HPV-specific T cells did not expand in tumors during treatment, whereas candidate HPV-specific clones and E7-related motifs did.

CDR3 length equals 14 residues. V lost 4 bases to trimming and J lost 5 bases, with 9 bases between them. Germline V gives CDR1 MRHNA, CDR2 SNTAGT. The method was immunoSEQ multiplex PCR; TCRdb's version includes in-frame clones alone and lacks a portion of them. This sample has about 21,000 clones; around 87% occur once, and the top ten carry roughly 2.4%. Repeated repertoire sampling spanned the course of chemoradiotherapy. On this clone: Its antigen is not known.

The rearrangement uses TRBV6-4 and TRBJ1-6; D gene ambiguous. Material: blood, obtained from a patient who underwent chemoradiotherapy. This receptor was identified in a human donor with HPV-associated anogenital cancer. The CDR3 is CASSVGTNNSPLHF. In nucleotides, the CDR3 is TGTGCCAGCAGTGTGGGAACGAATAATTCACCCCTCCACTTT.